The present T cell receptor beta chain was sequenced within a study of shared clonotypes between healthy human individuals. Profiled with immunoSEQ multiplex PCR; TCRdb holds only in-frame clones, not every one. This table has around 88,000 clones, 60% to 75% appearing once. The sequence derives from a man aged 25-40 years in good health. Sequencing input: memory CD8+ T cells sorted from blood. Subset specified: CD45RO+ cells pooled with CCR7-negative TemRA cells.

For the CDR3, the DNA is TGTGCCAGCAGCCCCGAGGTGGGCACTGAAGCTTTCTTT. It yields the protein CASSPEVGTEAFF. V usage is TRBV7-9 and J usage is TRBJ1-1; D is unclear. The CDR3 has 13 amino acids. The germline CDR1 and CDR2 sequences are SEHNR and FQNEAQ (reference sequence). Deletions cut 5 bases from V and 4 bases from J, with 11 bases between.